This T cell receptor (beta chain) was identified in a study of T-cell reconstitution after alpha-beta-depleted transplantation in children. The TCRbeta library incorporated unique molecular identifiers. TCRdb itself ran the PCR reads through MiXCR, one entry per CDR3 protein. This sample yields 240,000 or so distinct CDR3 sequences, of which 9.5% to 15% are seen a single time; around 2.8% belongs to the top ten. Germline lookup yields CDR1 SGHRS and CDR2 YFSETQ. V lost 5 bases and J 4 bases, leaving 15 bases between the germline ends. This CDR3 has 14 residues. This clonotype was detected ten times or more.

The J gene is TRBJ1-1, the V gene TRBV5-1, with D hard to call. The receptor was isolated from a human donor who donated a stem cell graft to a child with acute lymphoblastic leukemia. Sequencing used PBMCs from the stem cell graft donor, obtained from the stem cell graft. CDR3 loop: CASRSEGQGTEAFF. For the CDR3, the DNA is TGCGCCAGCAGATCGGAGGGTCAAGGCACTGAAGCTTTCTTT.